These T cell receptor beta chains were read from a single sample in a study of regulatory T cells in long-lasting Graves disease. TCRdb re-derived calls from the multiplex PCR reads in MiXCR, one entry per CDR3 protein. This sample has 680,000 or so distinct CDR3 sequences; 16% occur once, and the top ten carry 15% to 20%. This sample was also put to use in a study of T cells in Graves' hyperthyroidism and ophthalmopathy.

The specimen was peripheral blood mononuclear cells (PBMCs), collected at new diagnosis, from a patient treated with antithyroid drugs. These receptors were obtained from a woman aged 30 to 39 with Graves disease. Each CDR3 is given with its conserved first and last residue. D genes are given only for firm matches. Some rows mark clone size as missing; the rest say once, few, many or name a class of expanded clone.

v_call	j_call	clone_size	d_call	cdr3_nt	cdr3_aa
TRBV20-1	TRBJ2-7	many	TRBD2	TGCAGTGCTAGATCTCGCGGGAGGGCATACGAGCAGTACTTC	CSARSRGRAYEQYF
TRBV2	TRBJ1-4	many	.	TGTGCCAGCAGTGAAGAAGGGGTCCCAAAGGGGTTTTTT	CASSEEGVPKGFF
TRBV28	TRBJ2-5	many	TRBD2	TGTGCCAGCAGTCTGATCCTCACTAGCGGGAGAAGGGAGACCCAGTACTTC	CASSLILTSGRRETQYF
TRBV7-9	TRBJ2-3	.	TRBD2	TGTGCCAGCAGCCAGGGACTAGCGGTCGGGACGCAGTATTTT	CASSQGLAVGTQYF
TRBV7-2	TRBJ1-1	many	TRBD1	TGTGCCAGCAGCTTGAAGCCGACAGGGGGCACTGAAGCTTTCTTT	CASSLKPTGGTEAFF
TRBV15	TRBJ1-1	.	TRBD1	TGTGCCACCAGCAGATCCCGACAGGGTAGGACTGAAGCTTTCTTT	CATSRSRQGRTEAFF
TRBV3-1	TRBJ1-4	many	.	TGTGCCAGCAGCTCACGACCGGAAAAACTGTTTTTT	CASSSRPEKLFF
TRBV27	TRBJ1-1	.	TRBD1	TGTGCCAGCAGTGGGGGGGGGCAGGGGGAGACTGAAGCTTTCTTT	CASSGGGQGETEAFF
TRBV28	TRBJ2-7	few	.	TGTGCCAGCAGTTACCTCCTCCATGGTCGCGAGCAGTACTTC	CASSYLLHGREQYF
TRBV6-5	TRBJ1-4	.	.	TGTGCCAGCAGTTACGGGGCAGGCGTCGGGAAACTGTTTTTT	CASSYGAGVGKLFF
TRBV28	TRBJ2-5	many	TRBD1	TGTGCCAGCAGCGACAGGGGGAAAGAGACCCAGTACTTC	CASSDRGKETQYF
TRBV30	TRBJ1-5	many	.	TGTGCCTGGAGTGTACGGGCTGGCAATAGCAATCAGCCCCAGCATTTT	CAWSVRAGNSNQPQHF
TRBV6-1	TRBJ1-5	many	.	TGTGCCAGCAGTGGCGGCGTTCAGCCCCAGCATTTT	CASSGGVQPQHF
TRBV20-1	TRBJ1-2	many	.	TGCAGTGCTATCCCCGTGGGAGCGTTCTATGGCTACACCTTC	CSAIPVGAFYGYTF
TRBV29-1	TRBJ1-1	many	.	TGCAGCGTTGCCGGGGCTGAAGCTTTCTTT	CSVAGAEAFF
TRBV11-2	TRBJ2-7	.	.	TGTGCCAGCACCCCATCGCCAGGCAGGTCCTACGAGCAGTACTTC	CASTPSPGRSYEQYF
TRBV7-2	TRBJ1-2	few	TRBD1	TGTGCCAGCAGCTTAGGGACAGGTCTCGAAGGCGGCTACACCTTC	CASSLGTGLEGGYTF
TRBV7-3	TRBJ2-3	many	TRBD2	TGTGCCAGCAGCTTAACTAGCGGGGTACCCGCGGATACGCAGTATTTT	CASSLTSGVPADTQYF
TRBV4-1	TRBJ2-5	few	TRBD2	TGCGCCAGCAGCCATGGACTAGCGGGGCCTCTGACAGAGACCCAGTACTTC	CASSHGLAGPLTETQYF
TRBV6-2/TRBV6-3	TRBJ2-1	.	.	TGTGCCAGCAGGACCTTGGCTAGTTTTAGGAATGAGCAGTTCTTC	CASRTLASFRNEQFF
TRBV5-1	TRBJ2-3	few	TRBD2	TGCGCCAGCAGCGGGAAACTAGCGGGAGGGTCCCCTACAGATACGCAGTATTTT	CASSGKLAGGSPTDTQYF
TRBV6-2/TRBV6-3	TRBJ1-2	many	TRBD1	TGTGCCAGCAGTCTTGGGACAGGCGGCTACACCTTC	CASSLGTGGYTF
TRBV28	TRBJ2-4	.	.	TGTGCCAGCAGTTTAGTAGGGGAGGTTTCCAAAAACATTCAGTACTTC	CASSLVGEVSKNIQYF
TRBV27	TRBJ2-2	many	.	TGTGCCAGCAGTTTATTCGCCCCCCGGGCCGACCGTGGGGAGCTGTTTTTT	CASSLFAPRADRGELFF
TRBV4-1	TRBJ1-1	.	TRBD1	TGCGCCAGCAGCCAGGGACAGGCCATGATCACTGAAGCTTTCTTT	CASSQGQAMITEAFF
TRBV24-1	TRBJ2-7	many	TRBD2	TGTGCCACCCACCCGGGAGGCAGCTCCTACGAGCAGTACTTC	CATHPGGSSYEQYF
TRBV20-1	TRBJ2-2	.	TRBD2	TGCAGTGCGGGGACGGCGGGAGGGTACACCGGGGAGCTGTTTTTT	CSAGTAGGYTGELFF
TRBV6-5	TRBJ1-5	.	.	TGTGCCAGCAGTTACATATCGGGGCCCCAGCATTTT	CASSYISGPQHF
TRBV7-9	TRBJ2-5	few	.	TGTGCCAGCAGCCCCCCAGGGTTTGTTCAAGAGACCCAGTACTTC	CASSPPGFVQETQYF
TRBV30	TRBJ1-4	few	.	TGTGCCTGGAGTGAGGGGGGGGCTAATGAAAAACTGTTTTTT	CAWSEGGANEKLFF
TRBV6-1	TRBJ1-6	many	.	TGTGCCAGCAGAGGGGGGGTAAGGGCCCTCCACTTT	CASRGGVRALHF
TRBV9	TRBJ1-1	many	TRBD1	TGTGCCAGCAGCGTATCACCCAGGGGGCCCAACACTGAAGCTTTCTTT	CASSVSPRGPNTEAFF
TRBV10-1	TRBJ1-1	.	.	TGCGCCAGCCGAATGGGGGCGAACACTGAAGCTTTCTTT	CASRMGANTEAFF
TRBV7-9	TRBJ1-3	few	.	TGTGCCAGCAGCCTTGGGGGGTTTGTCTCTGGAAACACCATATATTTT	CASSLGGFVSGNTIYF
TRBV4-1	TRBJ1-2	few	.	TGCGCCAGCAGCCCATCCCTCAAGGAGCACTATGGCTACACCTTC	CASSPSLKEHYGYTF
TRBV12-3/TRBV12-4	TRBJ1-1	few	.	TGTGCCAGCCGCAGGACAAGGCTGTGGTCTGAAGCTTTCTTT	CASRRTRLWSEAFF
TRBV6-1	TRBJ1-5	many	.	TGTGCCAGCAGTCCCACCGTACAGGGAGGCAATCAGCCCCAGCATTTT	CASSPTVQGGNQPQHF
TRBV28	TRBJ2-4	few	.	TGTGCCAGCAGTCTCGAACTGGGAAACATTCAGTACTTC	CASSLELGNIQYF
TRBV6-5	TRBJ2-3	once	TRBD2	TGTGCCAGCAGTTACTTCTTAGCGGGGGAGTACACAGATACGCAGTATTTT	CASSYFLAGEYTDTQYF